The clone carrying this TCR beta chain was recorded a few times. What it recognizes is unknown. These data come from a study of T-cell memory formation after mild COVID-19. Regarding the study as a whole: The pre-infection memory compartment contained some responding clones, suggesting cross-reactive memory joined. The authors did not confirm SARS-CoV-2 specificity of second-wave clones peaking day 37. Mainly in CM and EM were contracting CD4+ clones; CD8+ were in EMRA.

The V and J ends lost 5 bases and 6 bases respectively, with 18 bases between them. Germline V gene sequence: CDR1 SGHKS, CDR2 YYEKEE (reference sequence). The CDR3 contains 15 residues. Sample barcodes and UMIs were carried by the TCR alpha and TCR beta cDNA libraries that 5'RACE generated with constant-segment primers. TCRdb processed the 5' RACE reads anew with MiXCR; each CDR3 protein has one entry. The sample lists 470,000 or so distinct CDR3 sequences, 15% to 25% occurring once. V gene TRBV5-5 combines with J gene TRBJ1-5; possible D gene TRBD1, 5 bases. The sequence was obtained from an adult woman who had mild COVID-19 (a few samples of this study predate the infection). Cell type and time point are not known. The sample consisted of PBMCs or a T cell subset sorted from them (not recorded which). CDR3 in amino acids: CASSPAGTKGQPQHF. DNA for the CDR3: TGTGCCAGCAGTCCGGCCGGGACTAAGGGTCAGCCCCAGCATTTT.